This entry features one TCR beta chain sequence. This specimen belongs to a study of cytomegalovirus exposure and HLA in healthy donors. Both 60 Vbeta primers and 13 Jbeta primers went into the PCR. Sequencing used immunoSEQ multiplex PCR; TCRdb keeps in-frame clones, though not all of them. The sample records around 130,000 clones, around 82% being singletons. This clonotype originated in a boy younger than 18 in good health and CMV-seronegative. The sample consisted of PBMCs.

The CDR3 protein is CASSLGQGGANYGYTF. The CDR3 DNA sequence: TGTGCCAGCAGCTTGGGACAGGGGGGCGCTAACTATGGCTACACCTTC. The chain has TRBV5-4 and TRBJ1-2, with TRBD1 matching 9 bases. The CDR3 has 16 residues. CDR1 is SGHNT and CDR2 is YYREEE in the germline V gene (reference sequence). V lost 0 bases to trimming and J lost 0 bases; unmatched junction nucleotides: 3.